This TCR beta chain originates from a study of cytomegalovirus exposure and HLA in healthy donors. About this clone itself: Its antigen remains unknown.

General study findings and limits: Fewer N-insertions than the roughly 670-donor mean were reportedly shown by an Asian-associated ancestry cluster in a later analysis.

This CDR3 is 12 amino acids long. The V and J ends lost 5 bases and 5 bases respectively, with 10 bases between them. Germline CDR1 SGHDT, CDR2 YYEEEE. Primers included in the PCR were 60 Vbeta and 13 Jbeta primers. Per the original methods: In a later analysis, 60 million to 90 million unique TCR beta chains included roughly 11 million shared by two or more donors. TCRdb's copy holds only in-frame clones and misses some; the assay was immunoSEQ multiplex PCR. Clone size and the V and J calls come from that table; the DNA yielded D and trimming. The table lists about 62,000 clones, roughly 78% of them singletons.

Sequences were obtained from PBMCs. This TCR was sampled from a man in his forties in good health and CMV-seronegative. The chain couples TRBV5-6 to TRBJ2-5; maybe TRBD1 (6 bases). The CDR3 region is CASSRQGETQYF. In nucleotides, the CDR3 is TGTGCCAGCAGTCGGCAGGGGGAGACCCAGTACTTC.